One sample yielded the 8 T cell receptor beta chains listed below, sequenced in a study of T-cell reconstitution after alpha-beta-depleted transplantation in children. Unique molecular identifiers were built into the TCRbeta library. Via MiXCR, TCRdb re-called the PCR reads, giving one row per CDR3 protein. Of fewer than 400,000 distinct CDR3 sequences listed, around 25% are singletons. The material sequenced was PBMCs, mostly from graft donor cells, taken 180 days after TCRalphabeta/CD19-depleted stem cell transplant. Receptors were obtained from a male patient between 5 and 17 years old who had a stem cell transplant for acute lymphoblastic leukemia, so the T cells may come from the graft donor.

This chain joins TRBV20-1 and TRBJ2-1; no reliable D call. The CDR3 length is 10 residues. Germline CDR1 and CDR2: DFQATT and SNEGSKA (reference sequence). V shed 7 bases and J shed 5 bases, with 6 bases lying between them. The CDR3 DNA reads TGCAGTGGACGGAACAATGAGCAGTTCTTC. Translated: CSGRNNEQFF.

The chain's CDR3 is CASSPRGGWVPYEQYF. The CDR3 region has the DNA TGTGCCAGTAGCCCCCGGGGCGGGTGGGTCCCCTACGAGCAGTACTTC. The V gene is TRBV7-2, the J gene TRBJ2-7; the D gene could be TRBD1 or TRBD2 (5 bases each). This CDR3 is 16 amino acids long. CDR1 and CDR2 from the germline V gene are SGHTA and FQGNSA. Trimming took 9 bases from V and 2 from J, leaving 23 bases between them.

In this sample, this clonotype turned up a few times. The chain recombines TRBV28 with TRBJ2-3; TRBD2 matches at 15 bases. V lost 5 bases and J lost 4; bases outside the gene matches: 13. CDR1 is MDHEN and CDR2 is SYDVKM in the germline V gene. The CDR3 runs 19 residues. Written as DNA, the CDR3 is TGTGCCAGCAGTACCCAGGATGGACTAGCGGGAGGGCTTTCAGATACGCAGTATTTT. This codes for CASSTQDGLAGGLSDTQYF.

CDR3 amino acids: CASSPGGQETQYF. As DNA, the CDR3 is TGTGCCAGCAGCCCGGGGGGCCAAGAGACCCAGTACTTC. The chain combines TRBV18 with TRBJ2-5; 7 bases line up with TRBD2. V lost 8 bases to trimming and J lost 1 base; unmatched junction nucleotides: 4. This CDR3 comprises 13 residues. From germline, CDR1 is KGHSH and CDR2 LQKENI.

This chain joins TRBV5-5 and TRBJ2-3; perhaps D is TRBD1 or TRBD2 (5 bases each). The germline V and J ends were trimmed by 1 base and 3 bases, with 12 bases remaining between them. Germline CDR1 is SGHKS and CDR2 is YYEKEE (reference sequence). The CDR3 loop spans 15 amino acids. Here the CDR3 DNA reads TGTGCCAGCAGCTTGATAACAGGACTTACAGATACGCAGTATTTT. Encoded protein: CASSLITGLTDTQYF.

The chain combines TRBV10-3 with TRBJ2-7; D is unclear. This CDR3 contains 16 residues. Germline V gives CDR1 ENHRY, CDR2 SYGVKD. V shed 0 bases and J shed 5 bases, with 17 bases lying between them. CDR3 in amino acids: CAISESKVSGEDEQYF. The DNA for the CDR3 is TGTGCCATCAGTGAGTCGAAGGTGTCTGGGGAAGACGAGCAGTACTTC.

Ten or more counts support this clonotype. The chain links TRBV29-1 to TRBJ2-5; TRBD1 matches 7 bases. Germline V gene lookup returns CDR1 SQVTM and CDR2 ANQGSEA. The CDR3 extends over 12 amino acids. J gave up 5 bases and V 7 bases, and 7 bases lay outside the gene matches. The CDR3 DNA is TGCAGCGGACGGACAGGATACGAGACCCAGTACTTC. Residues: CSGRTGYETQYF.

This clonotype was recorded a few times. The chain has TRBV20-1 and TRBJ2-1, with 8 nucleotides matching TRBD2. The CDR3 contains 15 residues. Trimming took 5 bases from V and 0 from J; bases not matched to a gene: 6. Germline V gene sequence: CDR1 DFQATT, CDR2 SNEGSKA (reference sequence). DNA for the CDR3: TGCAGTGCTCGTAGCGGGACGAGCTCCTACAATGAGCAGTTCTTC. It specifies CSARSGTSSYNEQFF.